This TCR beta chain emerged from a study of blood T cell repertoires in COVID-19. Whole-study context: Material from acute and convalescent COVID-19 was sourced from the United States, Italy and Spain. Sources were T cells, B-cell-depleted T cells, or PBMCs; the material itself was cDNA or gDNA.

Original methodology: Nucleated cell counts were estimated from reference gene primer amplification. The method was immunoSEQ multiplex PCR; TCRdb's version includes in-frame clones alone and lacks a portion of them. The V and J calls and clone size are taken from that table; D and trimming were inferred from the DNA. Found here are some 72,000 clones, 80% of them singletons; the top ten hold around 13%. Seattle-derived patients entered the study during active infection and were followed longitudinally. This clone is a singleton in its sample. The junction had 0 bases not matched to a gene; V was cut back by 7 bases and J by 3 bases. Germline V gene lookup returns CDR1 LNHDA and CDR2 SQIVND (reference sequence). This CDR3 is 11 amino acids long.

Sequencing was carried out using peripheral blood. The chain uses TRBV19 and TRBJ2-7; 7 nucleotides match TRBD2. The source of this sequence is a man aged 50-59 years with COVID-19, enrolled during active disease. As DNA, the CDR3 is TGTGCCAGTAAGCGGGACTACGAGCAGTACTTC. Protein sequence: CASKRDYEQYF.